This entry concerns a single T cell receptor (beta chain). These data originate in a study of T cell changes during pregnancy in multiple sclerosis. Sequencing used immunoSEQ multiplex PCR; TCRdb keeps in-frame clones, though not all of them. Here the sample spans tens of thousands of clones, just over 90% being singletons. Germline loops: CDR1 LGHNA, CDR2 YSLEER. V shed 1 base and J 5 bases; nucleotides not matched to a gene: 7. This CDR3 region has 16 residues. The starting material was peripheral blood, obtained in the second trimester of pregnancy. The sequence was obtained from a female donor with multiple sclerosis, enrolled in a pregnancy study. This sequence joins TRBV4-3 and TRBJ2-1; TRBD2 aligns across 8 bases. The CDR3 loop is CASSQVSTSGDNEQFF. The CDR3 nucleotides read TGCGCCAGCAGCCAAGTTTCAACTAGCGGAGACAATGAGCAGTTCTTC.